One and the same sample provided the 22 T cell receptor beta chains below, sequenced in a study of blood T cell repertoires in COVID-19. This table comes from immunoSEQ multiplex PCR, and its TCRdb copy is limited to in-frame clones, with some not included. This sample has around 140,000 clones, with approximately 80% found just once. The specimen sequenced was peripheral blood. These receptors were taken from a human donor in a cohort sampled during active COVID-19.

The rearrangement uses TRBV29-1 and TRBJ1-4; D is unclear. Germline V gene lookup returns CDR1 SQVTM and CDR2 ANQGSEA. Trimming removed 6 bases from V and 6 bases from J, with 8 bases in between. The CDR3 runs 11 residues. DNA of the CDR3: TGCAGCGTCCACCGCGATGAAAAACTGTTTTTT. Protein product: CSVHRDEKLFF.

The V and J genes are TRBV5-1 and TRBJ2-2; D may be TRBD1 (5 bases). V gave up 0 bases and J gave up 5 bases, with 8 bases separating them. In germline, CDR1 is SGHRS, CDR2 YFSETQ. CDR3 length: 14 residues. The CDR3 here is CASSLDAGTGELFF. In DNA, the CDR3 is TGCGCCAGCAGCTTGGATGCAGGGACCGGGGAGCTGTTTTTT.

The chain recombines TRBV29-1 with TRBJ1-4, with 10 bases fitting TRBD1. In germline, CDR1 is SQVTM, CDR2 ANQGSEA. V gave up 5 bases and J gave up 8 bases; unmatched junction bases: 5. The CDR3 sequence is 13 residues long. CDR3 coding DNA: TGCAGCGTTCCGGGACAGGGGAGCGAAAAACTGTTTTTT. This sequence encodes CSVPGQGSEKLFF.

V gene TRBV9 combines with J gene TRBJ2-7; TRBD2 matches 7 bases. This CDR3 has 14 amino acids. Germline V gene lookup returns CDR1 SGDLS and CDR2 YYNGEE. Trimming cost V 3 bases and J 3 bases; bases outside gene matches: 6. The DNA of the CDR3 is TGTGCCAGCAGCGGCGGGACTAACCTCTACGAGCAGTACTTC. Its protein is CASSGGTNLYEQYF.

V is TRBV6-5 and J is TRBJ1-4; D is ambiguous. Germline V gives CDR1 MNHEY, CDR2 SVGAGI. Trimming removed 5 bases from V and 3 bases from J, with 10 bases in between. This CDR3 spans 14 amino acids. The DNA for the CDR3 is TGTGCCAGCAGTCACGGGGAAGCTAATGAAAAACTGTTTTTT. This codes for CASSHGEANEKLFF.

This chain connects TRBV4-1 to TRBJ2-7; D may be TRBD1 (7 bases). The V gene lost 1 base and the J gene lost 5 bases, with 18 bases spanning the gap. Per the germline V gene, CDR1 is MGHRA and CDR2 is YSYEKL. CDR3 length: 16 amino acids. Here the CDR3 DNA reads TGCGCCAGCAGCCAAGCCTGGGGCAGGGGGGTAAACGAGCAGTACTTC. This sequence encodes CASSQAWGRGVNEQYF.

This clone appeared a few times. The J gene is TRBJ1-1, the V gene TRBV5-1; D call uncertain. Germline CDR1 is SGHRS and CDR2 is YFSETQ. V lost 0 bases to trimming and J lost 1 base, with 13 bases between them. This CDR3 has 16 amino acids. CDR3 sequence reads: CASSLGSHLANTEAFF. DNA of the CDR3: TGCGCCAGCAGCTTGGGCAGTCACTTAGCGAACACTGAAGCTTTCTTT.

This clone has only a few counts. The chain joins TRBV24-1 to TRBJ2-3; D ambiguous. This CDR3 spans 13 amino acids. Germline assignment: CDR1 KGHDR and CDR2 SFDVKD. Trimming removed 5 bases from V and 1 base from J, with 6 bases in between. The CDR3 nucleotides read TGTGCCACCAGTGCTAGACGCACAGATACGCAGTATTTT. This encodes CATSARRTDTQYF.

This clone showed up just a few times. This sequence joins TRBV6-5 and TRBJ1-1, with unresolved D. V was pared by 0 bases and J by 2 bases, with 10 bases between. There are 15 residues in the CDR3. CDR1 is MNHEY and CDR2 is SVGAGI in the germline V gene. The DNA for the CDR3 is TGTGCCAGCAGTTACTCGGCCCGATCCAACACTGAAGCTTTCTTT. It encodes CASSYSARSNTEAFF.

The sample holds a few counts of this clone. This sequence joins TRBV6-2 or TRBV6-3 and TRBJ2-1; 10 nucleotides agree with TRBD2. The CDR3 totals 14 residues. With 3 bases clipped from V and 7 bases from J, the junction kept 3 bases outside the gene matches. The germline V gene has CDR1 MNHEY and CDR2 SVGEGT. The CDR3 protein is CASSYLAGVNEQFF. In nucleotides, the CDR3 is TGTGCCAGCAGTTATCTAGCGGGAGTGAATGAGCAGTTCTTC.

This clone was picked up a small number of times. The chain recombines TRBV7-2 with TRBJ2-2, with TRBD2 identical over 9 bases. Germline V gives CDR1 SGHTA, CDR2 FQGNSA. The CDR3 extends over 17 amino acids. Trimming removed 5 bases from V and 5 bases from J; junction bases left unmatched: 12. The CDR3 sequence is CASSQRGAGGYTGELFF. The CDR3 region has the DNA TGTGCCAGCAGCCAGCGGGGGGCGGGAGGATATACCGGGGAGCTGTTTTTT.

The chain employs TRBV28 and TRBJ2-1; 9 bases map to TRBD2. V lost 6 bases and J lost 7; bases outside the gene matches: 13. The CDR3 loop spans 16 amino acids. Germline assignment: CDR1 MDHEN and CDR2 SYDVKM. The CDR3 bases are TGTGCCAGCAGCGGGCGAGGTGCGGGAGGGGGTAATGAGCAGTTCTTC. Translation gives CASSGRGAGGGNEQFF.

The chain links TRBV6-1 to TRBJ2-7, with TRBD2 identical over 10 bases. CDR3 length: 14 residues. Losses at the gene ends were 7 bases for V and 4 bases for J; bases not matched to a gene: 7. CDR1 is MNHNS and CDR2 is SASEGT in the germline V gene. The DNA of the CDR3 is TGTGCCAGCACCAAAGGGACTAGCGAGTACGAGCAGTACTTC. Translating gives CASTKGTSEYEQYF.

The V call is TRBV7-3, the J call TRBJ1-1; D call uncertain. CDR1 SGHTA and CDR2 FQGTGA come from the germline V gene. V gave up 1 base and J gave up 5 bases, with 17 bases separating them. The CDR3 consists of 16 residues. The CDR3 nucleotides read TGTGCCAGCAGCTTAAGCGTAGCGAGGGTTGCGACTGAAGCTTTCTTT. It is translated as CASSLSVARVATEAFF.

This clone appeared a single time. The genes are TRBV6-2 or TRBV6-3 and TRBJ2-7; 16 bases align to TRBD2. This CDR3 region has 16 residues. CDR1 and CDR2 from the germline V gene are MNHEY and SVGEGT. With V trimmed by 5 bases and J by 6 bases, 7 bases remained unmatched. The CDR3 bases are TGTGCCAGCAGTCCGTTGGGACTAGCGGGAGGGGTCGAGCAGTACTTC. This encodes CASSPLGLAGGVEQYF.

V gene TRBV5-1 combines with J gene TRBJ1-6; D gene uncertain. The CDR3 covers 15 residues. Germline-derived CDR1 and CDR2 are SGHRS and YFSETQ. Trimming left V 3 bases short and J 7 bases short, with 14 bases between. In DNA, the CDR3 is TGCGCCAGCAGCTCCCGGGAGGGCATGAATTCACCCCTCCACTTT. It codes for CASSSREGMNSPLHF.

The rearrangement joins TRBV6-1 to TRBJ2-5, with 9 positions matching TRBD1. Germline CDR1 is MNHNS and CDR2 is SASEGT. With 0 bases clipped from V and 5 bases from J, the junction kept 7 bases outside the gene matches. The CDR3 consists of 16 residues. The CDR3 sequence is CASSEALGQGDETQYF. CDR3 bases: TGTGCCAGCAGTGAAGCGTTGGGACAGGGTGACGAGACCCAGTACTTC.

This chain uses TRBV18 with TRBJ2-1; TRBD2 matches at 8 bases. This CDR3 is built from 17 residues. Germline CDR1 reads KGHSH; CDR2 reads LQKENI. V trimming: 3 bases; J trimming: 2 bases; junction bases outside the gene matches: 9. The CDR3 spells CASSPRLAGATYNEQFF. DNA of the CDR3: TGTGCCAGCTCACCGAGGCTAGCGGGCGCTACCTACAATGAGCAGTTCTTC.

The J gene is TRBJ1-2, the V gene TRBV27, with unresolved D. CDR3 length: 18 residues. CDR1 and CDR2 (germline): MNHEY, SMNVEV (reference sequence). Trimming shortened V by 3 bases and J by 4 bases, and 24 bases separated the two germline ends. The CDR3, as DNA: TGTGCCAGCAGTTTCAGGCCCTCGACCTTTCAAGGTTCCTATGGCTACACCTTC. Encoded protein: CASSFRPSTFQGSYGYTF.

The chain uses TRBV7-3 and TRBJ1-2, with 8 bases matching TRBD1. The CDR3 runs 18 residues. J was trimmed by 5 bases and V by 4 bases; bases with no gene match: 18. Germline loops: CDR1 SGHTA, CDR2 FQGTGA. As DNA, the CDR3 is TGTGCCAGCAGCTCCCCCCAGGGGAACAGGGGGATAGAATATGGCTACACCTTC. It is translated as CASSSPQGNRGIEYGYTF.

This chain joins TRBV5-1 and TRBJ1-2, with D tentatively TRBD1 (5 bases). CDR3 size: 12 residues. CDR1 is SGHRS, CDR2 YFSETQ, per germline. Trimming removed 0 bases at V and 7 bases at J, with 7 bases between. Here the CDR3 reads CASSLEGVGYTF. Here the CDR3 DNA reads TGCGCCAGCAGCTTGGAAGGGGTTGGCTACACCTTC.

The chain is built from TRBV7-3 and TRBJ2-2; 9 positions agree with TRBD2. CDR3 length: 19 residues. Germline trimming cut 5 bases from V and 7 bases from J; bases unmatched to any gene: 20. Germline CDR1 SGHTA, CDR2 FQGTGA. CDR3 sequence reads: CASSRFPPSREGPGGELFF. Here the CDR3 DNA reads TGTGCCAGCAGCCGATTCCCTCCTTCGCGGGAGGGCCCGGGCGGGGAGCTGTTTTTT.